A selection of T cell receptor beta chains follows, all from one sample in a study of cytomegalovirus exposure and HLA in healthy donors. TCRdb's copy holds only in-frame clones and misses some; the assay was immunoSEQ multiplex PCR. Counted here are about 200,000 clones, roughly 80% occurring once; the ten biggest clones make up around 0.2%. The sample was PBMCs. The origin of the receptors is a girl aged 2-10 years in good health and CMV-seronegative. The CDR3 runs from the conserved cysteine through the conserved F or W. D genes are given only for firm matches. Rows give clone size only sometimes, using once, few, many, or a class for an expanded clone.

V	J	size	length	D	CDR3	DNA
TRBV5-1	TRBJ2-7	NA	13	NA	CASSFDYSYEQYF	TGCGCCAGCAGCTTTGACTACTCCTACGAGCAGTACTTC
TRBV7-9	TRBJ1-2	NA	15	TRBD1	CASSLGQSYSYGYTF	TGTGCCAGCAGCCTGGGACAGAGTTACTCCTATGGCTACACCTTC
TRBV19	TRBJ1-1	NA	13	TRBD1	CASSGTGVTEAFF	TGTGCCAGTAGTGGGACAGGGGTAACTGAAGCTTTCTTT
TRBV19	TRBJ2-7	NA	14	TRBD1	CASSYTGQGYEQYF	TGTGCCAGTAGTTACACGGGACAGGGTTACGAGCAGTACTTC
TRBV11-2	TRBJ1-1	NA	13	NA	CASSDTRGTEAFF	TGTGCCAGCAGTGATACACGGGGTACTGAAGCTTTCTTT
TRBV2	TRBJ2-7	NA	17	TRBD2	CASSSYLAGDRSYEQYF	TGTGCCAGCAGCTCTTACCTAGCGGGAGACAGGTCCTACGAGCAGTACTTC
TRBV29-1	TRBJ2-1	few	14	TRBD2	CSVELGTRFYEQFF	TGCAGCGTTGAATTAGGGACTAGGTTCTATGAGCAGTTCTTC
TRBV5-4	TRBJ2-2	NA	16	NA	CASSLGGGVITGELFF	TGTGCCAGCAGCTTGGGGGGCGGGGTGATCACCGGGGAGCTGTTTTTT
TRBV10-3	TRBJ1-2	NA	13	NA	CAIQPDSLYGYTF	TGTGCCATCCAGCCGGATAGCCTCTATGGCTACACCTTC
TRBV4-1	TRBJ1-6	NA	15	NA	CASSSEGVVGSPLHF	TGCGCCAGCAGCTCCGAGGGGGTGGTAGGGTCACCCCTCCACTTT
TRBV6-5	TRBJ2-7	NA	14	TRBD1	CASRWDRGGREQYF	TGTGCCAGCAGATGGGACAGGGGTGGCCGCGAGCAGTACTTC
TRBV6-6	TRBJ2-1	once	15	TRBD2	CASSSGRHIYNEQFF	TGTGCCAGCAGTAGCGGGAGGCACATCTACAATGAGCAGTTCTTC
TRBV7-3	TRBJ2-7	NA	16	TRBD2	CASSFQGGLAGTEQYF	TGTGCCAGCAGCTTCCAAGGGGGACTAGCGGGTACAGAGCAGTACTTC
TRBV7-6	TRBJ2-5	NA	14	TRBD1	CASSLEPGGETQYF	TGTGCCAGCAGCTTAGAGCCAGGGGGAGAGACCCAGTACTTC
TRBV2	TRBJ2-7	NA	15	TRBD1	CASSEGTGEPGEQYF	TGTGCCAGCAGTGAGGGGACAGGAGAACCTGGCGAGCAGTACTTC
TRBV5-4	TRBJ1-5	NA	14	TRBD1	CASSGRGFGQPQHF	TGTGCCAGCAGCGGCAGGGGGTTCGGGCAGCCCCAGCATTTT
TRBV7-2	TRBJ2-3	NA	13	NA	CASSLVRADTQYF	TGTGCCAGCAGCTTAGTTCGGGCAGATACGCAGTATTTT
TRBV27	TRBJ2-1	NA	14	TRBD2	CASSLAGVGNEQFF	TGTGCCAGCAGTTTAGCGGGAGTGGGCAATGAGCAGTTCTTC
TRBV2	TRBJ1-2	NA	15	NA	CASSENRGENYGYTF	TGTGCCAGCAGTGAGAATCGGGGGGAAAACTATGGCTACACCTTC
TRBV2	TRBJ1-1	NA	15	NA	CASSPRDSRGTEAFF	TGTGCCAGCAGCCCCCGGGACTCTAGAGGGACTGAAGCTTTCTTT
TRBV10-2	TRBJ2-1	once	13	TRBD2	CASSGLVNNEQFF	TGCGCCAGCAGCGGACTAGTCAACAATGAGCAGTTCTTC
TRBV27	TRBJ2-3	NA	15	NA	CASRTPGHGTDTQYF	TGTGCCAGCAGGACTCCGGGACACGGCACAGATACGCAGTATTTT
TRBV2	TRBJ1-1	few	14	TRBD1	CASSSGQTNTEAFF	TGTGCCAGCAGCTCGGGACAGACGAACACTGAAGCTTTCTTT